These T cell receptor beta chains were read from a single sample in a study of T cell responses to AZD1222 COVID-19 vaccine. Produced via immunoSEQ multiplex PCR; TCRdb's table is partial and in-frame only. The repertoire holds roughly 150,000 clones, with roughly nine tenths as singletons. The source was peripheral blood, collected on day 0 of AZD1222 vaccination. The receptors were gathered from an adult in good health. CDR3s include the opening cysteine and the closing phenylalanine or tryptophan. A D gene is named only where the DNA matches it firmly. For some rows the clone size is stated as once, few or many, or as a class when expanded; others skip it.

j_call: TRBJ2-5
d_call: NA
clone_size: once
v_call: TRBV18
cdr3_aa: CASSPFSRQQETQYF
cdr3_nt: TGTGCCAGCTCACCATTCTCTCGGCAGCAAGAGACCCAGTACTTC

j_call: TRBJ1-2
d_call: TRBD1
clone_size: NA
v_call: TRBV6-1
cdr3_aa: CASSEQGQGDGYTF
cdr3_nt: TGTGCCAGCAGTGAACAAGGACAGGGAGATGGCTACACCTTC

j_call: TRBJ1-1
d_call: NA
clone_size: NA
v_call: TRBV21-1
cdr3_aa: CASSNEETGQNEAFF
cdr3_nt: TGTGCCAGCAGCAACGAGGAGACCGGACAGAATGAAGCTTTCTTT

j_call: TRBJ1-6
d_call: TRBD1
clone_size: NA
v_call: TRBV6-5
cdr3_aa: CAIETGTNSPLHF
cdr3_nt: TGTGCCATCGAGACAGGGACTAATTCACCCCTCCACTTT

j_call: TRBJ1-1
d_call: NA
clone_size: NA
v_call: TRBV2
cdr3_aa: CASDPGGAAEAFF
cdr3_nt: TGTGCCAGCGACCCCGGGGGGGCTGCTGAAGCTTTCTTT

j_call: TRBJ2-5
d_call: NA
clone_size: NA
v_call: TRBV15
cdr3_aa: CATSRGEVAEETQYF
cdr3_nt: TGTGCCACCAGCAGAGGCGAGGTGGCAGAGGAGACCCAGTACTTC

j_call: TRBJ2-1
d_call: TRBD2
clone_size: NA
v_call: TRBV7-3
cdr3_aa: CASSSPGGTESDEQFF
cdr3_nt: TGTGCCAGCAGCTCCCCCGGGGGGACTGAGTCAGATGAGCAGTTCTTC

j_call: TRBJ2-7
d_call: NA
clone_size: NA
v_call: TRBV6-5
cdr3_aa: CASSMVQGVAYEQYF
cdr3_nt: TGTGCCAGCAGTATGGTACAGGGTGTTGCCTACGAGCAGTACTTC

j_call: TRBJ1-6
d_call: TRBD1
clone_size: NA
v_call: TRBV2
cdr3_aa: CASSGDTGGWGNSPLHF
cdr3_nt: TGTGCCAGCAGTGGAGACACAGGGGGTTGGGGGAATTCACCCCTCCACTTT

j_call: TRBJ2-3
d_call: TRBD2
clone_size: NA
v_call: TRBV5-4
cdr3_aa: CASSLDLAGGRNTQYF
cdr3_nt: TGTGCCAGCAGCTTGGACTTAGCGGGGGGGCGGAATACGCAGTATTTT

j_call: TRBJ1-1
d_call: NA
clone_size: NA
v_call: TRBV11-2
cdr3_aa: CASSFFRDYVTEAFF
cdr3_nt: TGTGCCAGCAGCTTTTTTCGGGATTATGTCACTGAAGCTTTCTTT

j_call: TRBJ1-1
d_call: NA
clone_size: once
v_call: TRBV5-4
cdr3_aa: CASSLTQGGFTEAFF
cdr3_nt: TGTGCCAGCAGCTTGACTCAGGGAGGTTTCACTGAAGCTTTCTTT

j_call: TRBJ1-2
d_call: TRBD1
clone_size: NA
v_call: TRBV3-1/TRBV3-2
cdr3_aa: CASSQGPPTDRVRGYTF
cdr3_nt: TGTGCCAGCAGCCAGGGTCCCCCCACGGACAGGGTGAGGGGCTACACCTTC

j_call: TRBJ2-1
d_call: NA
clone_size: NA
v_call: TRBV18
cdr3_aa: CASSPPWAPTYEQFF
cdr3_nt: TGTGCCAGCTCACCACCGTGGGCGCCGACATATGAGCAGTTCTTC

j_call: TRBJ2-1
d_call: NA
clone_size: NA
v_call: TRBV25-1
cdr3_aa: CASSDSAGRGLSYNEQFF
cdr3_nt: TGTGCCAGCAGTGATTCTGCCGGTAGGGGTTTATCCTACAATGAGCAGTTCTTC

j_call: TRBJ1-5
d_call: NA
clone_size: few
v_call: TRBV19
cdr3_aa: CASRWGERAWNQPQHF
cdr3_nt: TGTGCCAGTAGGTGGGGGGAGCGGGCTTGGAATCAGCCCCAGCATTTT

j_call: TRBJ2-2
d_call: TRBD1
clone_size: NA
v_call: TRBV10-2
cdr3_aa: CASSRDRGSTGELFF
cdr3_nt: TGCGCCAGCAGTCGCGACAGGGGGAGTACCGGGGAGCTGTTTTTT

j_call: TRBJ1-2
d_call: TRBD1
clone_size: NA
v_call: TRBV7-9
cdr3_aa: CASSSSGQGNTNYGYTF
cdr3_nt: TGTGCCAGCAGCTCCTCGGGACAGGGAAATACTAACTATGGCTACACCTTC

j_call: TRBJ2-5
d_call: TRBD2
clone_size: NA
v_call: TRBV6-6
cdr3_aa: CASSYGGSGGGETQYF
cdr3_nt: TGTGCCAGCAGTTATGGTGGTAGCGGGGGGGGAGAGACCCAGTACTTC

j_call: TRBJ2-2
d_call: NA
clone_size: once
v_call: TRBV7-6
cdr3_aa: CASSLEGGDTGELFF
cdr3_nt: TGTGCCAGCAGCTTAGAAGGAGGGGACACCGGGGAGCTGTTTTTT

j_call: TRBJ1-2
d_call: NA
clone_size: NA
v_call: TRBV3-1/TRBV3-2
cdr3_aa: CASSQWFGYTF
cdr3_nt: TGTGCCAGCAGCCAATGGTTCGGCTACACCTTC

j_call: TRBJ2-1
d_call: TRBD2
clone_size: few
v_call: TRBV19
cdr3_aa: CASSIDIASGVYNEQFF
cdr3_nt: TGTGCCAGTAGTATAGATATAGCCAGCGGGGTCTACAATGAGCAGTTCTTC

j_call: TRBJ2-5
d_call: TRBD1
clone_size: NA
v_call: TRBV9
cdr3_aa: CASSVTGALLETQYF
cdr3_nt: TGTGCCAGCAGCGTTACAGGGGCCCTGTTAGAGACCCAGTACTTC

j_call: TRBJ1-1
d_call: NA
clone_size: NA
v_call: TRBV2
cdr3_aa: CASSDGDGYGNTEAFF
cdr3_nt: TGTGCCAGCAGTGATGGGGACGGCTATGGTAACACTGAAGCTTTCTTT

j_call: TRBJ1-2
d_call: NA
clone_size: NA
v_call: TRBV10-3
cdr3_aa: CAISESLGTASSNYGYTF
cdr3_nt: TGTGCCATCAGTGAGTCATTAGGGACGGCTTCTTCTAACTATGGCTACACCTTC

j_call: TRBJ1-6
d_call: NA
clone_size: NA
v_call: TRBV11-2
cdr3_aa: CASSLTAEGGRSPLHF
cdr3_nt: TGTGCCAGCAGCTTAACCGCCGAAGGAGGACGTTCACCCCTCCACTTT

j_call: TRBJ2-1
d_call: TRBD2
clone_size: NA
v_call: TRBV3-1/TRBV3-2
cdr3_aa: CASSQGGLVSGGADYNEQFF
cdr3_nt: TGTGCCAGCAGCCAAGGGGGTTTGGTTAGCGGGGGAGCAGACTACAATGAGCAGTTCTTC

j_call: TRBJ1-2
d_call: NA
clone_size: NA
v_call: TRBV7-2
cdr3_aa: CASSLGQPSDGYTF
cdr3_nt: TGTGCCAGCAGCTTAGGACAGCCGTCGGATGGCTACACCTTC

j_call: TRBJ2-1
d_call: NA
clone_size: once
v_call: TRBV2
cdr3_aa: CASRGWDEQFF
cdr3_nt: TGTGCCAGCAGGGGTTGGGATGAGCAGTTCTTC

j_call: TRBJ1-4
d_call: TRBD1
clone_size: NA
v_call: TRBV6-5
cdr3_aa: CASSPRPGGAEKLFF
cdr3_nt: TGTGCCAGCAGCCCACGGCCAGGGGGGGCTGAAAAACTGTTTTTT

j_call: TRBJ2-7
d_call: TRBD1
clone_size: NA
v_call: TRBV2
cdr3_aa: CASSADRVTVREYF
cdr3_nt: TGTGCCAGCAGTGCGGACAGGGTCACCGTAAGGGAGTACTTC

j_call: TRBJ2-3
d_call: NA
clone_size: once
v_call: TRBV7-2
cdr3_aa: CASSLGGFHSTDTQYF
cdr3_nt: TGTGCCAGCAGCTTAGGTGGATTTCATAGCACAGATACGCAGTATTTT

j_call: TRBJ2-7
d_call: NA
clone_size: NA
v_call: TRBV27
cdr3_aa: CASSLLGQLSEQYF
cdr3_nt: TGTGCCAGCAGTTTATTAGGACAGCTCTCTGAGCAGTACTTC

j_call: TRBJ1-5
d_call: TRBD1
clone_size: NA
v_call: TRBV27
cdr3_aa: CASRPGTVNQPQHF
cdr3_nt: TGTGCCAGCAGACCAGGGACAGTAAATCAGCCCCAGCATTTT

j_call: TRBJ2-2
d_call: TRBD1
clone_size: NA
v_call: TRBV14
cdr3_aa: CASSQAGTVTGELFF
cdr3_nt: TGTGCCAGCAGCCAAGCAGGGACAGTGACCGGGGAGCTGTTTTTT

j_call: TRBJ1-2
d_call: NA
clone_size: NA
v_call: TRBV29-1
cdr3_aa: CSVTDTNYGYTF
cdr3_nt: TGCAGCGTAACAGACACCAACTATGGCTACACCTTC

j_call: TRBJ1-2
d_call: TRBD1
clone_size: NA
v_call: TRBV6-2/TRBV6-3
cdr3_aa: CASSPGTAYYTF
cdr3_nt: TGTGCCAGCAGTCCCGGGACAGCTTACTACACCTTC

j_call: TRBJ2-5
d_call: NA
clone_size: NA
v_call: TRBV19
cdr3_aa: CASTSVGGPQETQYF
cdr3_nt: TGTGCCAGTACTTCTGTGGGGGGACCCCAAGAGACCCAGTACTTC

j_call: TRBJ2-2
d_call: NA
clone_size: NA
v_call: TRBV5-4
cdr3_aa: CASSLGGWLTGELFF
cdr3_nt: TGTGCCAGCAGCTTGGGCGGGTGGTTAACCGGGGAGCTGTTTTTT

j_call: TRBJ1-4
d_call: NA
clone_size: NA
v_call: TRBV4-3
cdr3_aa: CASSHQGNSNEKLFF
cdr3_nt: TGCGCCAGCAGCCACCAAGGGAATTCTAATGAAAAACTGTTTTTT

j_call: TRBJ2-3
d_call: TRBD1
clone_size: NA
v_call: TRBV7-9
cdr3_aa: CASSSGQGSTDTQYF
cdr3_nt: TGTGCCAGCAGCTCGGGACAGGGGAGCACAGATACGCAGTATTTT

j_call: TRBJ2-5
d_call: TRBD2
clone_size: NA
v_call: TRBV5-4
cdr3_aa: CASSLRTSDTETQYF
cdr3_nt: TGTGCCAGCAGCTTAAGAACTAGCGACACAGAGACCCAGTACTTC

j_call: TRBJ2-2
d_call: NA
clone_size: NA
v_call: TRBV5-1
cdr3_aa: CASRDFVRGITGELFF
cdr3_nt: TGCGCCAGCCGAGACTTTGTAAGGGGTATCACCGGGGAGCTGTTTTTT

j_call: TRBJ2-3
d_call: TRBD1
clone_size: NA
v_call: TRBV5-1
cdr3_aa: CASSENRGSRTDTQYF
cdr3_nt: TGCGCCAGCAGCGAGAACAGGGGGTCGCGGACAGATACGCAGTATTTT

j_call: TRBJ2-2
d_call: TRBD1
clone_size: NA
v_call: TRBV7-9
cdr3_aa: CASSYRQGSTGELFF
cdr3_nt: TGTGCCAGCAGCTATCGACAGGGATCGACCGGGGAGCTGTTTTTT

j_call: TRBJ2-1
d_call: TRBD1
clone_size: NA
v_call: TRBV9
cdr3_aa: CASSVSGTGFYNEQFF
cdr3_nt: TGTGCCAGCAGCGTCTCCGGGACAGGATTCTACAATGAGCAGTTCTTC

j_call: TRBJ1-2
d_call: NA
clone_size: once
v_call: TRBV27
cdr3_aa: CASSLGGTTYGYTF
cdr3_nt: TGTGCCAGCAGTTTGGGAGGGACTACTTATGGCTACACCTTC

j_call: TRBJ1-1
d_call: TRBD1
clone_size: NA
v_call: TRBV5-1
cdr3_aa: CASSSHPDRGISNTEAFF
cdr3_nt: TGCGCCAGCAGCTCCCACCCGGACAGGGGGATATCGAACACTGAAGCTTTCTTT

j_call: TRBJ2-2
d_call: TRBD1
clone_size: NA
v_call: TRBV6-1
cdr3_aa: CASSPGTANTGELFF
cdr3_nt: TGTGCCAGCTCCCCGGGGACAGCGAACACCGGGGAGCTGTTTTTT

j_call: TRBJ1-5
d_call: TRBD1
clone_size: NA
v_call: TRBV3-1/TRBV3-2
cdr3_aa: CASSQQGTGYPQPQHF
cdr3_nt: TGTGCCAGCAGCCAACAAGGGACAGGGTACCCTCAGCCCCAGCATTTT

j_call: TRBJ2-1
d_call: NA
clone_size: NA
v_call: TRBV14
cdr3_aa: CASSPLGDPSYNEQFF
cdr3_nt: TGTGCCAGCAGCCCCCTGGGGGACCCCTCCTACAATGAGCAGTTCTTC

j_call: TRBJ1-2
d_call: NA
clone_size: NA
v_call: TRBV5-1
cdr3_aa: CASSPGTNYGYTF
cdr3_nt: TGCGCCAGCAGCCCCGGGACAAACTATGGCTACACCTTC

j_call: TRBJ2-7
d_call: NA
clone_size: NA
v_call: TRBV6-2/TRBV6-3
cdr3_aa: CASSYSGVVAYEQYF
cdr3_nt: TGTGCCAGCAGTTACTCGGGGGTGGTAGCCTACGAGCAGTACTTC

j_call: TRBJ1-6
d_call: NA
clone_size: NA
v_call: TRBV27
cdr3_aa: CASSGTANNSPLHF
cdr3_nt: TGTGCCAGCAGCGGGACGGCGAACAATTCACCCCTCCACTTT

j_call: TRBJ2-3
d_call: NA
clone_size: NA
v_call: TRBV4-2
cdr3_aa: CASSQDFGAPTDTQYF
cdr3_nt: TGTGCCAGCAGCCAAGATTTTGGGGCGCCGACAGATACGCAGTATTTT

j_call: TRBJ2-4
d_call: NA
clone_size: NA
v_call: TRBV29-1
cdr3_aa: CSVEVLEIKNIQYF
cdr3_nt: TGCAGCGTTGAAGTCCTGGAAATCAAAAACATTCAGTACTTC

j_call: TRBJ1-1
d_call: NA
clone_size: NA
v_call: TRBV2
cdr3_aa: CASSDRAAEAFF
cdr3_nt: TGTGCCAGCAGTGACAGGGCGGCTGAAGCTTTCTTT

j_call: TRBJ1-4
d_call: TRBD1
clone_size: NA
v_call: TRBV29-1
cdr3_aa: CSAGDRGGVGKLFF
cdr3_nt: TGCAGCGCGGGGGACAGGGGGGGAGTAGGAAAACTGTTTTTT

j_call: TRBJ2-7
d_call: NA
clone_size: few
v_call: TRBV10-3
cdr3_aa: CAISDVGVGEDYEQYF
cdr3_nt: TGTGCCATCAGTGACGTCGGGGTGGGAGAAGACTACGAGCAGTACTTC